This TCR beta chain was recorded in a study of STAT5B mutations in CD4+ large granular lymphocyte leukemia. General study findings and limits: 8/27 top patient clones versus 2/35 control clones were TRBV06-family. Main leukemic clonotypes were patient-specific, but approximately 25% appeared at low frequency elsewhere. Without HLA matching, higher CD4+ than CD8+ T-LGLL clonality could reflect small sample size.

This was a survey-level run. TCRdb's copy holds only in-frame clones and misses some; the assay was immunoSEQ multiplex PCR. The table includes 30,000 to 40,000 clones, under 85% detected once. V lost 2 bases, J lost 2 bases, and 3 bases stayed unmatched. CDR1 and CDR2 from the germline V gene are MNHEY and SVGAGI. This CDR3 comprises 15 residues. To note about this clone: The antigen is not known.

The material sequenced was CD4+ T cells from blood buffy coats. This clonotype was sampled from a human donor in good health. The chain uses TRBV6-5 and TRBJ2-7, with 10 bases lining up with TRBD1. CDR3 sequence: CASSYGTGAPYEQYF. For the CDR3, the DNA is TGTGCCAGCAGTTACGGGACAGGGGCCCCCTACGAGCAGTACTTC.